Given below is one TCR beta chain in context. This clone's antigen is unknown. The sample holds no much larger clone one base away, and base qualities are not on file. Receptor amplification or capture employed the immunoSEQ multiplex PCR assay. Held by TCRdb, this immuneACCESS table contains in-frame sequences only and omits some clones. Under half of the omission traces to an unresolved V gene where checked; the cause of the rest is unknown. The sample contains just under 20,000 clones, about nine tenths of them found a single time. The leading ten clones occupy approximately 8% of the sample. V is pruned by 4 bases and J by 4 bases, leaving 2 bases of the junction without a gene match. As encoded in the germline V gene, CDR1 is SGHTS while CDR2 is YDEGEE. Spanning cysteine to phenylalanine, the CDR3 consists of 12 amino acids. Only CDR3 DNA remains: 36 bases, in frame from the first base. The data derive from a study of T cell changes during pregnancy in multiple sclerosis (dated by TCRdb to about 2019). In terms of the full investigation: Changes in the T cell repertoire over the course of pregnancy were examined in this study in women with multiple sclerosis.

The TCR sequence derives from a female donor in good health, enrolled as a control in a pregnancy study. The V gene is TRBV5-8 and the J gene is TRBJ2-7; 7 bases in the junction line up with TRBD2. This specimen was CD8+ T cells from peripheral blood mononuclear cells, taken in the second trimester of pregnancy. The CDR3 protein: CASSRGDYEQYF. The nucleotides are TGTGCCAGCAGCCGGGGGGATTACGAGCAGTACTTC.